The T cell receptor (beta chain) described here comes from a study of beta chain features in type 1 diabetes. Expressed TCRB transcripts got sequenced, as all isolated RNA was reverse transcribed. Clones were sequenced by immunoSEQ multiplex PCR, and TCRdb holds only the in-frame ones, with some missing. Counted here are hundreds of thousands of clones, 17% occurring once; the ten biggest clones make up 0.02% to 0.03%. This clone was observed a few times. The V gene's germline CDR1 is PRHDT and CDR2 FYEKMQ (reference sequence). CDR3 length: 14 residues. Trimming took 3 bases from V and 6 from J, leaving 15 bases between them. Populations isolated by sorting all had purity greater than 95%.

V gene TRBV13 combines with J gene TRBJ2-7, with unresolved D. Input material: naive CD4+ T cells from blood. The sequence was collected from a woman aged 18 to 35 in good health. CDR3 DNA: TGTGCCAGCAGCTTTGGGCGTCTCCCCGGCGAGCAGTACTTC. Amino acid sequence: CASSFGRLPGEQYF.